The source of this TCR beta chain is a study of blood T cell repertoires in COVID-19. Study summary: Acute and convalescent COVID-19 specimens originated in the United States, Italy and Spain. The analysed material was cDNA or gDNA that came from T cells, B-cell-depleted T cells, or PBMCs.

Original processing notes: Nucleated cell number was recorded as an estimate derived from reference gene primer amplification. TCRdb keeps only in-frame clones here, not all; method: immunoSEQ multiplex PCR. That table gives V, J and clone size, and the DNA gave D and trimming. The sample consists of about 100,000 clones, approximately 81% of them appearing once. V lost 5 bases and J 7 bases, leaving 14 bases between the germline ends. CDR3 length: 13 amino acids. The germline V gene encodes CDR1 LNHDA and CDR2 SQIVND (reference sequence). Sequenced input: peripheral blood. The clonotype originates from a human donor in a cohort sampled during active COVID-19. The chain has TRBV19 and TRBJ1-1; D remains ambiguous. CDR3 protein: CASSSRYENEAFF. The CDR3 bases are TGTGCCAGTAGTTCCCGATATGAGAATGAAGCTTTCTTT. The full variable domain, in which reference TRBV19 and TRBJ1-1 provide the parts outside the CDR3, is DGGITQSPKYLFRKEGQNVTLSCEQNLNHDAMYWYRQDPGQGLRLIYYSQIVNDFQKGDIAEGYSVSREKKESFPLTVTSAQKNPTAFYLCASSSRYENEAFFGQGTRLTVV.